The entry that follows covers one T cell receptor beta chain sequence. Unique molecular identifiers featured in how the TCRbeta library was prepared. TCRdb re-called the PCR reads with MiXCR, one entry per CDR3 protein. This sample has about 540,000 distinct CDR3 sequences; 15% to 20% occur once, and the top ten carry roughly 3.3%. These data are taken from a study of T-cell reconstitution after alpha-beta-depleted transplantation in children. This CDR3 has 13 amino acids. V lost 4 bases, J lost 4 bases, and 13 bases lay in between. CDR1 and CDR2 (germline): SQVTM, ANQGSEA. The chain links TRBV29-1 to TRBJ1-2, with D tentatively TRBD1 (6 bases). This TCR came from a human donor who donated a stem cell graft to a child with acute lymphoblastic leukemia. Here the sequenced sample was PBMCs from the stem cell graft donor, taken from the stem cell graft. CDR3 protein: CSVVVQGIYGYTF. CDR3 coding DNA: TGCAGCGTTGTTGTGCAGGGGATCTATGGCTACACCTTC.